The T cell receptor beta chain described here comes from a study of T cells in Graves' hyperthyroidism and ophthalmopathy. Study in general: Pretreatment peripheral blood was obtained at initial diagnosis. Notes on the study in general: Also found in blood were most expanded thyroid clonotypes above 0.001.

Amplification of TCR beta CDR3 regions was performed using RNA transcripts as template. The study used the HTBI primer set for a first-round RT-PCR of the TCR CDR3. TCRdb re-analysed the multiplex PCR reads in MiXCR, keeping a single row per CDR3 protein. Among under 650,000 distinct CDR3 sequences listed, 15% to 20% were seen once. Across 18 months, stable Graves' hyperthyroidism was marked by no progression to ophthalmopathy. Diagnostic decisions used clinical symptoms, serum thyroxine and TRAb, thyroid ultrasound and orbital computed tomography. Germline V gene sequence: CDR1 KGHSH, CDR2 LQKENI. The CDR3 has 17 amino acids. With respect to this clonotype: What it binds is unknown. One end of the junction varies from germline; a read error may be responsible.

Sample: blood. The V gene is TRBV18, the J gene TRBJ2-2; TRBD1 is a possible D gene (6 bases). This TCR was recovered from a woman aged 25 to 39 with Graves' hyperthyroidism. CDR3: CASSPPSGQVNTGELFF. The CDR3 region has the DNA TGTGCCAGCTCTCCACCGTCGGGACAAGTGAACACCGGGGAGCTGTTTTTT.